Shown below are 19 T cell receptor beta chains from a single sample sequenced in a study of radiotherapy plus CTLA-4 blockade in lung cancer. The table came from immunoSEQ multiplex PCR; TCRdb's copy has only in-frame clones and leaves some out. The top ten clones hold roughly 10% of a sample with approximately 80,000 clones, approximately 73% of them seen once. This specimen was peripheral blood, taken from a patient treated with radiotherapy plus ipilimumab. These receptor sequences come from a human donor with non-small cell lung cancer whose response to radiotherapy plus ipilimumab could not be evaluated.

This clone was seen a few times. The chain links TRBV9 to TRBJ2-7, with 11 nucleotides matching TRBD2. Germline V gene sequence: CDR1 SGDLS, CDR2 YYNGEE. V trimming: 3 bases; J trimming: 6 bases; junction bases outside the gene matches: 5. The length of the CDR3 is 14 residues. The CDR3 sequence is CASSGSGRASEQYF. The CDR3 region has the DNA TGTGCCAGCAGCGGTAGCGGGAGGGCCTCCGAGCAGTACTTC.

Note on this clone: The limits of the CDR3 on the DNA are not certain, so only TCRdb's listed CDR3 is given. This sequence joins TRBV9 and TRBJ1-3; whether TRBD1, the table's D call, matches the DNA was not checked. Germline-derived CDR1 and CDR2 are SGDLS and YYNGEE. With termini counted, the CDR3 has 18 amino acids. The CDR3 sequence: CASSVALWQSSSGNTIYF.

The chain employs TRBV7-9 and TRBJ2-1; 8 bases match TRBD2. CDR1 is SEHNR, CDR2 FQNEAQ, per germline (reference sequence). CDR3 length: 13 residues. Unmatched junction bases numbered 2, after V lost 6 bases and J lost 4 bases. The CDR3 protein is CASRTSGYNEQFF. In nucleotides, the CDR3 is TGTGCCAGCAGAACTAGCGGTTACAATGAGCAGTTCTTC.

This clone was observed once. V and J are TRBV7-2 and TRBJ2-3; no clear D gene. The CDR3 runs to 12 residues. Germline V gene data show CDR1 as SGHTA and CDR2 as FQGNSA. V was cut by 2 bases and J by 5 bases, with 5 bases left in between. CDR3 sequence (DNA): TGTGCCAGCAGCTTATCATTAGATACGCAGTATTTT. Protein product: CASSLSLDTQYF.

This chain links TRBV2 with TRBJ2-3; 12 bases are shared with TRBD2. Germline CDR1 is SNHLY and CDR2 is FYNNEI. The CDR3 contains 16 residues. Trimming removed 1 base from V and 4 bases from J; junction bases left unmatched: 3. CDR3 nucleotides: TGTGCCAGCAGTGAAGGGACTAGCGGGATGGCAGATACGCAGTATTTT. This encodes CASSEGTSGMADTQYF.

The chain recombines TRBV6-5 with TRBJ2-2; 8 bases are a match to TRBD1. Germline CDR1 and CDR2: MNHEY and SVGAGI. Trimming at V came to 6 bases and at J to 0 bases, leaving 3 bases not matched to a gene. The CDR3 extends over 15 amino acids. CDR3 residues: CASRLTGANTGELFF. The CDR3 nucleotides are TGTGCCAGCAGGCTGACAGGGGCGAACACCGGGGAGCTGTTTTTT.

J is TRBJ2-5 and V is TRBV7-2; D is perhaps TRBD2 (7 bases). The CDR3 consists of 15 residues. Trimming shortened V by 0 bases and J by 4 bases, and 12 bases separated the two germline ends. Germline V gene data show CDR1 as SGHTA and CDR2 as FQGNSA. CDR3 residues: CASSLAGGLGETQYF. CDR3 nucleotides: TGTGCCAGCAGCTTAGCGGGGGGGCTGGGAGAGACCCAGTACTTC.

The chain recombines TRBV7-9 with TRBJ1-4; 8 bases agree with TRBD1. CDR1 and CDR2 (germline): SEHNR, FQNEAQ (reference sequence). V lost 0 bases, J lost 6 bases, and 3 bases stayed unmatched. The CDR3 is 15 residues long. CDR3 protein: CASSLATGGDEKLFF. Here the CDR3 DNA reads TGTGCCAGCAGCTTAGCTACAGGGGGTGATGAAAAACTGTTTTTT.

The chain combines TRBV29-1 with TRBJ1-1, with D possibly being TRBD1 (5 bases). Germline V gives CDR1 SQVTM, CDR2 ANQGSEA. This CDR3 comprises 14 residues. V lost 3 bases, J lost 0 bases, and 11 bases lay in between. CDR3 protein: CSVDLGHLNTEAFF. CDR3 DNA sequence: TGCAGCGTTGATCTCGGACACCTGAACACTGAAGCTTTCTTT.

The genes are TRBV19 and TRBJ2-7, with 11 positions matching TRBD2. In germline, CDR1 is LNHDA, CDR2 SQIVND (reference sequence). V shed 5 bases, J shed 5 bases, and the junction held 11 bases outside the gene matches. This CDR3 region has 16 residues. The CDR3 reads CASSRTRLAGPDEQYF. CDR3 sequence (DNA): TGTGCCAGTAGTCGAACTCGACTAGCGGGACCAGACGAGCAGTACTTC.

The chain employs TRBV9 and TRBJ2-1; 9 bases agree with TRBD2. This CDR3 has 15 residues. Looked up from germline, CDR1 is SGDLS and CDR2 is YYNGEE. V lost 0 bases and J lost 6; bases outside the gene matches: 4. CDR3 sequence: CASSVETSGPNEQFF. CDR3 coding DNA: TGTGCCAGCAGCGTAGAGACTAGCGGACCCAATGAGCAGTTCTTC.

This clone came up a few times. The CDR3: CASSTGQETQYF. The DNA for the CDR3 is TGTGCCAGCAGCACGGGACAGGAGACCCAGTACTTC. This sequence joins TRBV9 and TRBJ2-5, with 7 positions matching TRBD1. Germline V gives CDR1 SGDLS, CDR2 YYNGEE. The trim removed 4 bases at V and 5 bases at J, leaving 2 bases unmatched. This CDR3 region has 12 residues.

The genes are TRBV20-1 and TRBJ1-1; D not certain. V was clipped by 2 bases and J by 7 bases, with 8 bases between them. Germline V gene data show CDR1 as DFQATT and CDR2 as SNEGSKA (reference sequence). The length of the CDR3 is 11 residues. The CDR3 DNA reads as TGCAGTGCTAGAACAGACGGTGAAGCTTTCTTT. This translates into CSARTDGEAFF.

This rearrangement joins TRBV9 to TRBJ2-5, with 8 bases matching TRBD2. The J call is uncertain, as TRBJ2-7 better fits the DNA end. Germline values: CDR1 SGDLS, CDR2 YYNGEE. The CDR3 covers 15 residues. This CDR3 is CASSVESGRAYEQYF. The DNA of the CDR3 is TGTGCCAGCAGCGTAGAAAGCGGGAGAGCCTACGAGCAGTACTTC.

This chain connects TRBV4-3 to TRBJ1-1; tentatively, D is TRBD1 (5 bases). Germline CDR1 and CDR2: LGHNA and YSLEER. Trimming removed 2 bases at V and 5 bases at J, with 12 bases between. The CDR3 length is 14 residues. The CDR3 DNA follows: TGCGCCAGCAGCCAATCAGGGATCGGGACTGAAGCTTTCTTT. It codes for CASSQSGIGTEAFF.

The chain recombines TRBV7-9 with TRBJ2-1; 8 bases are a match to TRBD2. The CDR3 length is 16 residues. Germline V CDR1 and CDR2: SEHNR, FQNEAQ (reference sequence). J lost 4 bases, V lost 5 bases, and 10 bases had no gene match. For the CDR3, the DNA is TGTGCCAGCAGCAAAACTAGCGGAGTACTTTACAATGAGCAGTTCTTC. Translation: CASSKTSGVLYNEQFF.

The V call is TRBV27, the J call TRBJ1-5; the D gene is possibly TRBD1 (5 bases). V lost 5 bases, J lost 1 base, and 15 bases lay in between. Germline V gene data show CDR1 as MNHEY and CDR2 as SMNVEV (reference sequence). The CDR3 runs to 16 residues. The CDR3 DNA reads TGTGCCAGCAGTGGGTCAGGGTATAGGAGCAATCAGCCCCAGCATTTT. This sequence encodes CASSGSGYRSNQPQHF.

This clone has just a few counts. The chain combines TRBV5-1 with TRBJ1-3; D perhaps matches TRBD1 (5 bases). Germline CDR1 and CDR2: SGHRS and YFSETQ. The CDR3 runs 16 residues. The V gene lost 0 bases and the J gene lost 0 bases, with 10 bases spanning the gap. CDR3 coding DNA: TGCGCCAGCAGCTTGGATGGCAGGGACTCTGGAAACACCATATATTTT. As protein: CASSLDGRDSGNTIYF.

The V gene is TRBV7-9, the J gene TRBJ1-5; the D gene is possibly TRBD1 (5 bases). With 0 bases removed from V and 2 bases from J, the gap between germline ends came to 11 bases. Germline CDR1 SEHNR, CDR2 FQNEAQ (reference sequence). CDR3 size: 16 residues. The CDR3 loop reads CASSLAREDGNQPQHF. CDR3 DNA: TGTGCCAGCAGCTTAGCCAGGGAAGACGGCAATCAGCCCCAGCATTTT.